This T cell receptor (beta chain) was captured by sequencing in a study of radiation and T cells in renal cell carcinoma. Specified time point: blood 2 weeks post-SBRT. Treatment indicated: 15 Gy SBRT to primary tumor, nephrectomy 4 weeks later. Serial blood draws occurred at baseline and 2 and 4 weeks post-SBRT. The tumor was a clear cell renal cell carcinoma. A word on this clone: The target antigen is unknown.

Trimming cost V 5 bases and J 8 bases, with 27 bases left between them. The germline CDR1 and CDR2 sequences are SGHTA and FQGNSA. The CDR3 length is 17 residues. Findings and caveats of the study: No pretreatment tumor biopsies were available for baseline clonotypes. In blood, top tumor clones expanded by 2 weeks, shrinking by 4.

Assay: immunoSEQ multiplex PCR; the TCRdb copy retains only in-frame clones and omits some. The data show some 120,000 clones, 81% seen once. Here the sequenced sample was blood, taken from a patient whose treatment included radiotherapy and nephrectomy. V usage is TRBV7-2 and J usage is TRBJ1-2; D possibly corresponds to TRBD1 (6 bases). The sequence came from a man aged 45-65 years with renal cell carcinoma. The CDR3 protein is CASSRTREQGIWNGYTF. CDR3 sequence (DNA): TGTGCCAGCAGCCGAACCCGGGAACAGGGAATCTGGAACGGCTACACCTTC.